These 16 T cell receptor beta chains share one sample of origin, sequenced in a study of T cell responses to AZD1222 COVID-19 vaccine (dated by TCRdb to the early 2020s). Libraries were prepared through the immunoSEQ multiplex PCR assay. This immuneACCESS table, as held by TCRdb, lists in-frame sequences with V and J called but not all clones. Of the missing ones, under half trace to an unresolved V gene in checked studies; the others have no known cause. For this sample the table gives 150,000 to 200,000 clones, of which approximately 91% were detected only once. The ten largest account for 1.5% to 2% of the sample. In light of the paper, this sample's time point label describes: baseline before first vaccination. This material consisted of peripheral blood, taken on day 0 of AZD1222 vaccination. The receptor source for this set is an adult in good health.

This chain links TRBV10-1 with TRBJ2-7; D call uncertain. V gave up 2 bases and J gave up 4 bases, with 6 bases separating them. Looked up from germline, CDR1 is WNHNN and CDR2 is SYGVQD (reference sequence). This CDR3 contains 12 residues. CDR3 nucleotides: TGCGCCAGCAGTGAGGGCAGTTACGAGCAGTACTTC. Its protein product is CASSEGSYEQYF.

The rearrangement joins TRBV9 to TRBJ2-1, with 11 bases matching TRBD2. The CDR3 is 15 amino acids. Germline V gene data show CDR1 as SGDLS and CDR2 as YYNGEE. Trimming took 4 bases from V and 1 from J; bases not matched to a gene: 1. The CDR3 region has the DNA TGTGCCAGCAGCACTAGCGGGGGTTCCTACAATGAGCAGTTCTTC. Amino acid sequence: CASSTSGGSYNEQFF.

The gene calls are TRBV5-1 and TRBJ1-1, with no clear D. The CDR3 covers 15 residues. Germline V gene lookup returns CDR1 SGHRS and CDR2 YFSETQ. Trimming stripped 0 bases from V and 1 base from J, with 10 bases between. In DNA form, the CDR3 reads TGCGCCAGCAGCTTGGGCGGAAGTCAGAACACTGAAGCTTTCTTT. It codes for CASSLGGSQNTEAFF.

With regard to this clone: Within the sample, other DNA sequences also encode this same CDR3. The chain combines TRBV6-5 with TRBJ1-1; TRBD1 aligns across 7 bases. J gave up 2 bases and V 6 bases, and 9 bases lay outside the gene matches. The CDR3 has 15 residues. CDR1 and CDR2 from the germline V gene are MNHEY and SVGAGI. The CDR3 loop is CASRTRQGSNTEAFF. In DNA form, the CDR3 reads TGTGCCAGCAGAACCCGACAGGGTTCTAACACTGAAGCTTTCTTT.

The chain has TRBV12-3 or TRBV12-4 and TRBJ2-2; D remains unclear. The V end lost 3 bases, the J end lost 6 bases, and 8 bases lay between the germline ends. CDR3 size: 13 residues. The CDR3 coding sequence is TGTGCCAGCAGTTTGTCCCGCCCCGGGGAGCTGTTTTTT. Translating gives CASSLSRPGELFF.

Regarding this clone: In the same sample, other DNA sequences code for this CDR3. V gene TRBV14 combines with J gene TRBJ1-1; D gene unclear. V dropped 1 base and J dropped 5 bases, with 8 bases sitting between them. CDR3 length: 13 residues. Germline CDR1 and CDR2: SGHDN and FVKESK. In DNA form, the CDR3 reads TGTGCCAGCAGCCAAGGACGGGTGACTGAAGCTTTCTTT. Translating it yields CASSQGRVTEAFF.

The rearrangement links TRBV9 to TRBJ1-1; D ambiguous. CDR1 and CDR2 from the germline V gene are SGDLS and YYNGEE. The germline V and J ends were trimmed by 3 bases and 5 bases, with 14 bases remaining between them. The CDR3 consists of 14 residues. This chain's CDR3 is CASSGGRGRTEAFF. CDR3 sequence (DNA): TGTGCCAGCAGCGGAGGACGGGGTAGGACTGAAGCTTTCTTT.

V usage is TRBV7-2 and J usage is TRBJ2-3, with 10 bases lining up with TRBD2. V trimming: 0 bases; J trimming: 4 bases; junction bases outside the gene matches: 7. Germline CDR1 and CDR2: SGHTA and FQGNSA. The CDR3 extends over 17 amino acids. The CDR3 nucleotides read TGTGCCAGCAGCTTAGCCCCCAGCGGGAGGGCCTCAGATACGCAGTATTTT. This gives the protein CASSLAPSGRASDTQYF.

The chain combines TRBV28 with TRBJ2-1; D remains unclear. Trimming took 1 base from V and 13 from J, leaving 14 bases between them. Looked up from germline, CDR1 is MDHEN and CDR2 is SYDVKM. The CDR3 has 13 residues. The CDR3 bases are TGTGCCAGCAGTTTATCTGACACCTCCCAACAGTTCTTC. Its translation: CASSLSDTSQQFF.

About this clone itself: This same CDR3 is encoded by further DNA sequences in the sample. The rearrangement uses TRBV28 and TRBJ1-2; D is unclear. This CDR3 comprises 13 residues. CDR1 MDHEN and CDR2 SYDVKM come from the germline V gene. V shed 3 bases and J shed 5 bases, with 10 bases lying between them. The CDR3: CASSLGTVYGYTF. CDR3 nucleotide sequence: TGTGCCAGCAGTTTGGGCACCGTTTATGGCTACACCTTC.

V and J are TRBV30 and TRBJ1-1, with TRBD1 matching 7 bases. The germline V gene has CDR1 GTSNPN and CDR2 SVGIG (reference sequence). V dropped 0 bases and J dropped 11; count of bases not matched to a gene: 3. The CDR3 is 11 residues long. The CDR3 loop is CAWSVAQGAFF. The CDR3 DNA reads as TGTGCCTGGAGTGTAGCACAGGGGGCTTTCTTT.

The chain combines TRBV7-2 with TRBJ2-3; 7 positions match TRBD2. V was pared by 4 bases and J by 6 bases, with 7 bases of the junction left unmatched. CDR1 is SGHTA and CDR2 is FQGNSA in the germline V gene. The CDR3 extends over 14 amino acids. The CDR3 sequence is CASSSAAGDDTQYF. The CDR3 DNA follows: TGTGCCAGCAGCTCGGCCGCGGGGGATGATACGCAGTATTTT.

This chain links TRBV9 with TRBJ1-6; D not certain. The CDR3 loop spans 14 amino acids. CDR1 is SGDLS and CDR2 is YYNGEE in the germline V gene. V lost 3 bases and J lost 7, with 11 bases in between. Here the CDR3 reads CASSAEEQNSPLHF. In nucleotides, the CDR3 is TGTGCCAGCAGCGCGGAGGAGCAGAATTCACCCCTCCACTTT.

V is TRBV19 and J is TRBJ2-2; perhaps TRBD2 as D (5 bases). Trimming stripped 1 base from V and 5 bases from J, with 8 bases between. Germline V lookup: CDR1 LNHDA, CDR2 SQIVND (reference sequence). CDR3 size: 14 residues. The CDR3, as DNA: TGTGCCAGTAGTATAGCGACGGGAACCGGGGAGCTGTTTTTT. Amino acids: CASSIATGTGELFF.

This chain links TRBV7-2 with TRBJ2-7; 9 nucleotides align to TRBD1. The CDR3 totals 14 residues. The junction had 4 bases not matched to a gene; V was cut back by 1 base and J by 6 bases. The germline CDR1 and CDR2 sequences are SGHTA and FQGNSA. The CDR3 protein is CASSLGTGATEQYF. The DNA for the CDR3 is TGTGCCAGCAGCTTAGGGACAGGGGCGACCGAGCAGTACTTC.

CDR3 DNA sequence: TGCGCCAGCAGCCAAGAAAGGGGAGGGGTTGGAGAAAAACTGTTTTTT. Amino acids: CASSQERGGVGEKLFF. V gene TRBV4-1 combines with J gene TRBJ1-4; weak D call: TRBD1 (5 bases). Per germline, CDR1 MGHRA and CDR2 YSYEKL. V lost 0 bases and J lost 8, with 16 bases in between. The CDR3 has 16 amino acids.